Listed below are T cell receptor beta chains from one sample, sequenced in a study of blood T cells in healthy people across ages. TCRdb re-called the 5' RACE reads with MiXCR, one entry per CDR3 protein. The table lists more than 650,000 distinct CDR3 sequences, less than 70% of them singletons. Sequencing input: blood. Every receptor here comes from a man older than 75 in good health. CDR3s include the opening cysteine and the closing phenylalanine or tryptophan. The order of the fields is V gene, D gene, J gene, clone size, CDR3 protein, CDR3 DNA. D genes are given only for firm matches. Some rows have no size entry. The others give once, few or many, or a class for an expanded clone.

V gene: TRBV6-5
D gene: TRBD1
J gene: TRBJ1-2
clone size: .
CDR3 protein: CASSYSTGAGYTF
CDR3 DNA: TGTGCCAGCAGTTACTCGACAGGGGCTGGCTACACCTTC

V gene: TRBV3-1
D gene: .
J gene: TRBJ1-1
clone size: .
CDR3 protein: CASNRNPGSTEAFF
CDR3 DNA: TGTGCCAGCAACCGAAACCCGGGAAGTACTGAAGCTTTCTTT

V gene: TRBV20-1
D gene: .
J gene: TRBJ2-5
clone size: .
CDR3 protein: CSAKRGASGQETQYF
CDR3 DNA: TGCAGTGCTAAACGGGGGGCTAGCGGACAAGAGACCCAGTACTTC

V gene: TRBV10-3
D gene: .
J gene: TRBJ2-5
clone size: .
CDR3 protein: CASASQVRRETQYF
CDR3 DNA: TGTGCCAGCGCCTCGCAGGTTAGGAGGGAGACCCAGTACTTC

V gene: TRBV29-1
D gene: .
J gene: TRBJ2-1
clone size: few
CDR3 protein: CSVGGSYNEQFF
CDR3 DNA: TGCAGCGTTGGGGGGTCCTACAATGAGCAGTTCTTC

V gene: TRBV20-1
D gene: .
J gene: TRBJ2-1
clone size: .
CDR3 protein: CSAQLGPYEQFF
CDR3 DNA: TGCAGTGCGCAACTAGGCCCCTACGAGCAGTTCTTC

V gene: TRBV12-3/TRBV12-4
D gene: .
J gene: TRBJ1-1
clone size: .
CDR3 protein: CASRPGTGNTEAFF
CDR3 DNA: TGTGCCAGCAGGCCTGGGACGGGGAACACTGAAGCTTTCTTT

V gene: TRBV24-1
D gene: TRBD1
J gene: TRBJ2-5
clone size: .
CDR3 protein: CATSETRGQETQYF
CDR3 DNA: TGTGCCACCAGTGAAACCAGGGGGCAAGAGACCCAGTACTTC

V gene: TRBV11-2
D gene: TRBD1
J gene: TRBJ1-2
clone size: .
CDR3 protein: CASSLSQGRGGYTF
CDR3 DNA: TGTGCCAGCAGCTTATCACAGGGGCGGGGTGGCTACACCTTC

V gene: TRBV25-1
D gene: TRBD1
J gene: TRBJ2-5
clone size: .
CDR3 protein: CALDRGRKETQYF
CDR3 DNA: TGTGCCCTGGACAGGGGGCGAAAAGAGACCCAGTACTTC

V gene: TRBV6-5
D gene: TRBD2
J gene: TRBJ2-1
clone size: .
CDR3 protein: CASSRLAGRNEQFF
CDR3 DNA: TGTGCCAGCAGTCGACTAGCGGGACGCAATGAGCAGTTCTTC

V gene: TRBV28
D gene: .
J gene: TRBJ1-4
clone size: .
CDR3 protein: CASSCPPKGDEKLFF
CDR3 DNA: TGTGCCAGCAGTTGCCCACCGAAGGGGGATGAAAAACTGTTTTTT

V gene: TRBV15
D gene: .
J gene: TRBJ2-1
clone size: .
CDR3 protein: CATGRTPYNEQFF
CDR3 DNA: TGTGCCACCGGGAGAACGCCCTACAATGAGCAGTTCTTC

V gene: TRBV4-2
D gene: .
J gene: TRBJ1-1
clone size: once
CDR3 protein: CASSQELRGVRTEAFF
CDR3 DNA: TGTGCCAGCAGCCAAGAATTGAGGGGGGTAAGGACTGAAGCTTTCTTT

V gene: TRBV25-1
D gene: TRBD1
J gene: TRBJ2-1
clone size: few
CDR3 protein: CASSDQGTGRYNEQFF
CDR3 DNA: TGTGCCAGCAGTGACCAAGGGACAGGCCGATACAATGAGCAGTTCTTC

V gene: TRBV2
D gene: .
J gene: TRBJ2-7
clone size: .
CDR3 protein: CASSSGGTPWSEQYF
CDR3 DNA: TGTGCCAGCAGTAGCGGCGGGACACCATGGAGCGAGCAGTACTTC

V gene: TRBV7-3
D gene: .
J gene: TRBJ2-3
clone size: .
CDR3 protein: CASSLTPGETDTQYF
CDR3 DNA: TGTGCCAGCAGCTTAACTCCAGGGGAAACAGATACGCAGTATTTT

V gene: TRBV7-2
D gene: TRBD2
J gene: TRBJ2-1
clone size: few
CDR3 protein: CASSLVGGRGYNEQFF
CDR3 DNA: TGTGCCAGCAGCTTAGTGGGCGGGAGGGGTTACAATGAGCAGTTCTTC

V gene: TRBV9
D gene: .
J gene: TRBJ1-1
clone size: few
CDR3 protein: CASSVGQQTEAFF
CDR3 DNA: TGTGCCAGCAGCGTAGGCCAACAGACGGAAGCTTTCTTT

V gene: TRBV29-1
D gene: .
J gene: TRBJ2-7
clone size: many
CDR3 protein: CSVGNRAYEQYF
CDR3 DNA: TGCAGCGTTGGGAACAGGGCCTACGAGCAGTACTTC

V gene: TRBV29-1
D gene: TRBD1
J gene: TRBJ2-5
clone size: .
CDR3 protein: CSVPSVTGSETQYF
CDR3 DNA: TGCAGCGTTCCAAGCGTGACAGGGTCTGAGACCCAGTACTTC

V gene: TRBV20-1
D gene: TRBD1
J gene: TRBJ2-3
clone size: .
CDR3 protein: CSGVSTGGWIDTQYF
CDR3 DNA: TGCAGTGGAGTTTCTACAGGGGGATGGATAGATACGCAGTATTTT

V gene: TRBV9
D gene: TRBD1
J gene: TRBJ2-5
clone size: once
CDR3 protein: CASSVQTGALQETQYF
CDR3 DNA: TGTGCCAGCAGCGTCCAGACAGGGGCCCTCCAAGAGACCCAGTACTTC

V gene: TRBV7-2
D gene: .
J gene: TRBJ2-6
clone size: .
CDR3 protein: CASSSRRSGANVLTF
CDR3 DNA: TGTGCCAGCAGCTCCCGACGCTCTGGGGCCAACGTCCTGACTTTC

V gene: TRBV7-2
D gene: TRBD2
J gene: TRBJ2-1
clone size: once
CDR3 protein: CAGSLAGGPNEQFF
CDR3 DNA: TGTGCCGGCAGCTTAGCGGGAGGGCCCAATGAGCAGTTCTTC

V gene: TRBV14
D gene: .
J gene: TRBJ1-2
clone size: .
CDR3 protein: CASSPPQGNYGYTF
CDR3 DNA: TGTGCCAGCAGCCCTCCGCAGGGGAACTATGGCTACACCTTC

V gene: TRBV24-1
D gene: TRBD1
J gene: TRBJ2-6
clone size: .
CDR3 protein: CATSDFSGGSPSGANVLTF
CDR3 DNA: TGTGCCACCAGTGATTTTTCAGGGGGCTCCCCCTCTGGGGCCAACGTCCTGACTTTC

V gene: TRBV10-3
D gene: .
J gene: TRBJ2-7
clone size: few
CDR3 protein: CAIRDTRPHEQYF
CDR3 DNA: TGTGCCATCAGGGACACTCGGCCCCACGAGCAGTACTTC

V gene: TRBV9
D gene: TRBD2
J gene: TRBJ2-3
clone size: .
CDR3 protein: CASSVADIAGVPDTQYF
CDR3 DNA: TGTGCCAGCAGCGTAGCTGATATAGCGGGAGTACCAGATACGCAGTATTTT

V gene: TRBV28
D gene: TRBD1
J gene: TRBJ2-4
clone size: .
CDR3 protein: CTSSASGGTGKNIQYF
CDR3 DNA: TGTACCAGCAGTGCCTCTGGGGGGACAGGGAAAAACATTCAGTACTTC

V gene: TRBV29-1
D gene: TRBD1
J gene: TRBJ2-1
clone size: few
CDR3 protein: CSVEPPGGCEQFF
CDR3 DNA: TGCAGCGTTGAACCACCAGGGGGCTGTGAGCAGTTCTTC

V gene: TRBV9
D gene: .
J gene: TRBJ2-3
clone size: .
CDR3 protein: CASSVDGIMGRLSTDTQYF
CDR3 DNA: TGTGCCAGCAGCGTAGATGGAATAATGGGGAGACTTAGCACAGATACGCAGTATTTT

V gene: TRBV3-1
D gene: .
J gene: TRBJ2-7
clone size: .
CDR3 protein: CASSPRRALIYEQYF
CDR3 DNA: TGTGCCAGCAGCCCCCGCAGGGCCCTCATCTACGAGCAGTACTTC

V gene: TRBV7-2
D gene: TRBD2
J gene: TRBJ2-3
clone size: few
CDR3 protein: CASSLREGLAGEAYF
CDR3 DNA: TGTGCCAGCAGCTTACGGGAAGGACTAGCGGGAGAGGCGTATTTT

V gene: TRBV4-1
D gene: .
J gene: TRBJ1-6
clone size: .
CDR3 protein: CASSQASLGRNSPLHF
CDR3 DNA: TGCGCCAGCAGCCAGGCAAGCTTGGGACGTAATTCACCCCTCCACTTT